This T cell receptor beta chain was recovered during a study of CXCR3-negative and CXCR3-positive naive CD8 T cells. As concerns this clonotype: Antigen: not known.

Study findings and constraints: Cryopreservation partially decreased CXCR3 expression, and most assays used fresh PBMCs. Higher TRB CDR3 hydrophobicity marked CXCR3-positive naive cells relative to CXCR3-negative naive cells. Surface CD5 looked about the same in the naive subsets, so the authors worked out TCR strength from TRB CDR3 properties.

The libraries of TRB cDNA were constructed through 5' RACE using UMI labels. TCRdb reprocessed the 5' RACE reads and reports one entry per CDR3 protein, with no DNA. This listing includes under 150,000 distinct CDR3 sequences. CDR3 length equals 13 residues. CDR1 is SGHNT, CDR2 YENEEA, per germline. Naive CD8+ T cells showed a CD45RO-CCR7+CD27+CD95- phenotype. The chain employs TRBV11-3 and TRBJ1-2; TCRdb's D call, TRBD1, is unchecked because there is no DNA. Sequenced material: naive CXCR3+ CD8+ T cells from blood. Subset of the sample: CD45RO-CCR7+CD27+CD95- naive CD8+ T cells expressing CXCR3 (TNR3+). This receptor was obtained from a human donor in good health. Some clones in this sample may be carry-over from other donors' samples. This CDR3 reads CASSRTGEDGYTF. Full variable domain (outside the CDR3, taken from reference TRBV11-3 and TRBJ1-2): EAGVVQSPRYKIIEKKQPVAFWCNPISGHNTLYWYLQNLGQGPELLIRYENEEAVDDSQLPKDRFSAERLKGVDSTLKIQPAELGDSAVYLCASSRTGEDGYTFGSGTRLTVV.